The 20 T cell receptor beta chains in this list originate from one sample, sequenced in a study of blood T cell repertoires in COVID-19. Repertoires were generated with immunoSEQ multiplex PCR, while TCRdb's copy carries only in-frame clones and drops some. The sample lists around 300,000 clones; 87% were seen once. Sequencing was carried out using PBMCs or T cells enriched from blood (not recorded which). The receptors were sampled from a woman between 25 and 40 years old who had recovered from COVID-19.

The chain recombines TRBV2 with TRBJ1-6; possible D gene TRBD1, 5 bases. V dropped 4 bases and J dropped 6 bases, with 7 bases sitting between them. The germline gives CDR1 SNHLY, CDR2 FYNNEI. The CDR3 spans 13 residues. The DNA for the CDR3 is TGTGCCAGCAGTGTGGACACTAATTCACCCCTCCACTTT. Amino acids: CASSVDTNSPLHF.

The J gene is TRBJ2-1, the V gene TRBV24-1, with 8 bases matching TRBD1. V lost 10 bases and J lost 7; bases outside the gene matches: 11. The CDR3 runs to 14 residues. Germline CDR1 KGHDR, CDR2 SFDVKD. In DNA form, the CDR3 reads TGTGCCACTACCGGACAGGGTACACTGAATGAGCAGTTCTTC. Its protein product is CATTGQGTLNEQFF.

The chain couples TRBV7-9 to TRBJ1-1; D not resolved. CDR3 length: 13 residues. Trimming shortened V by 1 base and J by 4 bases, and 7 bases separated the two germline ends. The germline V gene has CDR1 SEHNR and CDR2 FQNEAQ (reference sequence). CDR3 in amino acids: CASSLGAVTEAFF. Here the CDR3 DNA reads TGTGCCAGCAGCTTAGGGGCTGTCACTGAAGCTTTCTTT.

CDR3 sequence reads: CASSFTFPRDTEAFF. CDR3 coding DNA: TGTGCCAGCAGCTTTACCTTCCCGCGGGACACTGAAGCTTTCTTT. This chain connects TRBV7-2 to TRBJ1-1; D call uncertain. From germline, CDR1 is SGHTA and CDR2 FQGNSA. V was clipped by 3 bases and J by 3 bases, with 14 bases between them. The CDR3 covers 15 residues.

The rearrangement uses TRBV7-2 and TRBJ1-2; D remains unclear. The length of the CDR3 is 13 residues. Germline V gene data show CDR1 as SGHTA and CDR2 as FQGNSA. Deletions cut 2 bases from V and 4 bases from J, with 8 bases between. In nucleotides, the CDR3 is TGTGCCAGCAGCTTACGTCCCGGCTATGGCTACACCTTC. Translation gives CASSLRPGYGYTF.

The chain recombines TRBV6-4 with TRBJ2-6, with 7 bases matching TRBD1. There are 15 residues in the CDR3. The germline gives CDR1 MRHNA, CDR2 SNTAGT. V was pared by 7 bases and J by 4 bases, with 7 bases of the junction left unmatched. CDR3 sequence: CASTRTGTGANVLTF. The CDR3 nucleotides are TGTGCCAGCACTCGGACAGGAACCGGGGCCAACGTCCTGACTTTC.

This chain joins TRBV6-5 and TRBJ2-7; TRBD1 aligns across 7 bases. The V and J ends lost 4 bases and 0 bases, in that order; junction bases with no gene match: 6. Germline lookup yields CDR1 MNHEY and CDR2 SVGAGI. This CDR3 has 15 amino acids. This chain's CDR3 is CASSLTGLSSYEQYF. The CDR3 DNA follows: TGTGCCAGCAGTTTGACAGGGTTAAGCTCCTACGAGCAGTACTTC.

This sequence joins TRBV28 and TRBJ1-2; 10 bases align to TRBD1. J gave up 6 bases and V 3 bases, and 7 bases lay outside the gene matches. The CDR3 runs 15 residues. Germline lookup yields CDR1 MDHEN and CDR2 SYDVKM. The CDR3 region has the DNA TGTGCCAGCAGTTTTCAAGGGGACAGGGGTGATGGCTACACCTTC. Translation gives CASSFQGDRGDGYTF.

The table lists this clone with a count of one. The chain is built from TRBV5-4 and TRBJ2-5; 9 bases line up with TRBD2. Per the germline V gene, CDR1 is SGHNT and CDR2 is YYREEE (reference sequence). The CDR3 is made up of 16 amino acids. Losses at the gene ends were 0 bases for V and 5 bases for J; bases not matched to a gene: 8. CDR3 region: CASSLGPAGGQETQYF. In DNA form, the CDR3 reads TGTGCCAGCAGCTTGGGGCCTGCGGGGGGGCAGGAGACCCAGTACTTC.

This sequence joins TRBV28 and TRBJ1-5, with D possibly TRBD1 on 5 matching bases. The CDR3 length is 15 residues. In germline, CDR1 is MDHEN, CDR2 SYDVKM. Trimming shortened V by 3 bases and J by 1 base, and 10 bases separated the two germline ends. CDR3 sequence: CASSFQGMSNQPQHF. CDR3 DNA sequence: TGTGCCAGCAGTTTCCAGGGCATGAGCAATCAGCCCCAGCATTTT.

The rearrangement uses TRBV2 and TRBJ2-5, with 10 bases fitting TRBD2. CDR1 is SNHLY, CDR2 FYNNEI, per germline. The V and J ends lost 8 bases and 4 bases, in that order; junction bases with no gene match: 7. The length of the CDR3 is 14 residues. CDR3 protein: CASLSGGAGETQYF. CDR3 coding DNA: TGTGCCAGCTTAAGCGGGGGGGCCGGAGAGACCCAGTACTTC.

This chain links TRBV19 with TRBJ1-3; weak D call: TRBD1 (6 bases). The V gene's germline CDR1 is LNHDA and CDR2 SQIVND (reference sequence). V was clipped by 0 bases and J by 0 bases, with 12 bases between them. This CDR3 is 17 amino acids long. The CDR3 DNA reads TGTGCCAGTAGTATAGATCGACAGGCCGCCTCTGGAAACACCATATATTTT. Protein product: CASSIDRQAASGNTIYF.

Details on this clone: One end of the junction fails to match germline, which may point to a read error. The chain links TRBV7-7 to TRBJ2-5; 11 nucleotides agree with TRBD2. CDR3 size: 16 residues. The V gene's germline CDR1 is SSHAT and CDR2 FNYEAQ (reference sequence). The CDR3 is CASRPGLAGETETQYF. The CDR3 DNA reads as TGTGCTAGCAGACCCGGACTAGCGGGTGAGACAGAGACCCAGTACTTC.

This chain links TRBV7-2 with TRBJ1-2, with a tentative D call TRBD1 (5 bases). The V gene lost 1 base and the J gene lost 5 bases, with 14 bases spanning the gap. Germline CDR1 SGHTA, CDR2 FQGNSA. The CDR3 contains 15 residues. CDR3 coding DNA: TGTGCCAGCAGCTTAGTGCCCCTCGGGGGATATGGCTACACCTTC. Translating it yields CASSLVPLGGYGYTF. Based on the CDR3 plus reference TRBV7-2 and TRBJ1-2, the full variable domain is GAGVSQSPSNKVTEKGKDVELRCDPISGHTALYWYRQSLGQGLEFLIYFQGNSAPDKSGLPSDRFSAERTGGSVSTLTIQRTQQEDSAVYLCASSLVPLGGYGYTFGSGTRLTVV.

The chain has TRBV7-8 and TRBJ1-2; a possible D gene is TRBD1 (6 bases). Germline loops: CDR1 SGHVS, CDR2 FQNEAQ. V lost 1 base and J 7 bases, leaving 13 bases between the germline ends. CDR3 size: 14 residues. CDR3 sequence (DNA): TGTGCCAGCAGCTTAGTTTCGGGGGGCTCTGGCTACACCTTC. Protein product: CASSLVSGGSGYTF.

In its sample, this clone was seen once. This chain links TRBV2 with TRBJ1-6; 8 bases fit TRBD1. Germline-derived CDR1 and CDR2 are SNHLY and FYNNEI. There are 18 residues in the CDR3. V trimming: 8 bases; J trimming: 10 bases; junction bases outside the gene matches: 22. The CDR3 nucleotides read TGTGCCAGCCTGTTGGAATTAATAAGGACAGGGTTAGGATCACCCCTCCACTTT. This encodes CASLLELIRTGLGSPLHF.

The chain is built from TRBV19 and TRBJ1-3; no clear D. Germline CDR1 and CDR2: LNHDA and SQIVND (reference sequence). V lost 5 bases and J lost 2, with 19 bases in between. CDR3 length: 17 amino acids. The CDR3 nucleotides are TGTGCCAGTAGTCCCCGTTTGGGGAGGGTAGCTGGAAACACCATATATTTT. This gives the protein CASSPRLGRVAGNTIYF.

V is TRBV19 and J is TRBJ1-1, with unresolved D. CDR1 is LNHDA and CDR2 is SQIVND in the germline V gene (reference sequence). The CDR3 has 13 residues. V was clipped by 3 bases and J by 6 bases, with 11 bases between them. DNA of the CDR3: TGTGCCAGTAGTATTAACGGGAATCCTGAAGCTTTCTTT. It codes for CASSINGNPEAFF.

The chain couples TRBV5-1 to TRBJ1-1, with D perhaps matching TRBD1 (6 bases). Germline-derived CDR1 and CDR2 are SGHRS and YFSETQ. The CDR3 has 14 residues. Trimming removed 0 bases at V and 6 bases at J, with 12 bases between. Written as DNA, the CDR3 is TGCGCCAGCAGCTTGGAGCCCGGGGGGCCTGAAGCTTTCTTT. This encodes CASSLEPGGPEAFF.

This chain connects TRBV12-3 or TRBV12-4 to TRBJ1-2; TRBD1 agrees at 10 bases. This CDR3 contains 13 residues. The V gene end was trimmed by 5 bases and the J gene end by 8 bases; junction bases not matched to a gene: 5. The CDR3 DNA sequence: TGTGCCAGCAGTGACAGGGGGCAGGGAGGCTACACCTTC. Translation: CASSDRGQGGYTF.